This record looks at one T cell receptor (beta chain) sequence and its context. Its antigen is not identified. TCRdb fed the reads into MiXCR, producing one record per CDR3 protein. Here the sample spans 300,000 to 450,000 distinct CDR3 sequences, approximately 18% being singletons. The data stem from a study of T cell repertoires in cytomegalovirus infection. About the research overall: Public TCR beta signature analysis indicated the presence of both CMV infection and matching HLA type.

Trimming removed 0 bases from V and 4 bases from J, with 3 bases in between. The CDR3 extends over 12 amino acids. CDR1 is SGDLS and CDR2 is YYNGEE in the germline V gene. Study-wide results and limits: Adding up the frequency of public TCR beta families identified people who carried CMV plus the relevant HLA.

Sequencing was performed on PBMCs. The V gene is TRBV9, the J gene TRBJ2-3; D is unclear. The TCR was taken from a human donor in good health (CMV status not recorded). Some clones in this sample may be carry-over from other donors' samples. CDR3 residues: CASSVDADTQYF. The CDR3 nucleotides read TGTGCCAGCAGCGTAGACGCAGATACGCAGTATTTT.